One and the same sample provided the 25 T cell receptor beta chains below, sequenced in a study of T cell changes during pregnancy in multiple sclerosis. The table came from immunoSEQ multiplex PCR; TCRdb's copy has only in-frame clones and leaves some out. The profile covers around 66,000 clones, with about 88% appearing a single time and more than 2.5% taken by the ten largest. Sequenced here: peripheral blood, sampled in the first trimester of pregnancy. The receptors here all came from a female donor in good health, enrolled as a control in a pregnancy study.

This clone occurred once. V usage is TRBV5-1 and J usage is TRBJ2-1; no reliable D call. The V end lost 3 bases, the J end lost 2 bases, and 9 bases lay between the germline ends. CDR3 length: 14 residues. CDR1 is SGHRS, CDR2 YFSETQ, per germline. DNA for the CDR3: TGCGCCAGCAGCTCCCTCGCGACCTACAATGAGCAGTTCTTC. Its translation: CASSSLATYNEQFF.

V gene TRBV15 combines with J gene TRBJ2-7; no firm D call. The CDR3 sequence is 15 residues long. The V gene's germline CDR1 is LNHNV and CDR2 YYDKDF (reference sequence). The V end was cut by 1 base, the J end by 3 bases, with 13 bases between. CDR3 sequence reads: CATSRAPFSGYEQYF. The CDR3 DNA reads TGTGCCACCAGCAGAGCCCCCTTTTCCGGCTACGAGCAGTACTTC.

The J gene is TRBJ1-1, the V gene TRBV19; D might be TRBD1 (6 bases). This CDR3 has 16 residues. Germline loops: CDR1 LNHDA, CDR2 SQIVND (reference sequence). Trimming pared 4 bases from V and 0 bases from J, leaving 15 bases between. The CDR3 DNA follows: TGTGCCAGTAGTACAGGGGTAGGGCTCCTGAACACTGAAGCTTTCTTT. It is translated as CASSTGVGLLNTEAFF.

The V call is TRBV9, the J call TRBJ2-3; D is possibly TRBD1 (5 bases). This CDR3 has 12 residues. The V gene's germline CDR1 is SGDLS and CDR2 YYNGEE. Trimming pared 2 bases from V and 5 bases from J, leaving 6 bases between. The CDR3 DNA sequence: TGTGCCAGCAGCGTGACAGAAGATACGCAGTATTTT. This encodes CASSVTEDTQYF.

The chain joins TRBV5-1 to TRBJ2-6; perhaps TRBD2 as D (5 bases). Germline V gene data show CDR1 as SGHRS and CDR2 as YFSETQ. With 2 bases removed from V and 0 bases from J, the gap between germline ends came to 15 bases. The CDR3 consists of 18 residues. This chain's CDR3 is CASSFLAAVSSGANVLTF. The CDR3 region has the DNA TGCGCCAGCAGCTTTCTCGCAGCGGTGTCCTCTGGGGCCAACGTCCTGACTTTC.

The chain employs TRBV2 and TRBJ2-6; possibly TRBD1 for D (6 bases). CDR3 length: 15 amino acids. V gave up 6 bases and J gave up 2 bases, with 11 bases separating them. CDR1 is SNHLY and CDR2 is FYNNEI in the germline V gene. Here the CDR3 DNA reads TGTGCCAGCAGCCAACAGGGTACTGGGGCCAACGTCCTGACTTTC. Its translation: CASSQQGTGANVLTF.

The chain carries TRBV10-3 and TRBJ2-3; D is possibly TRBD1 (6 bases). Trimming took 2 bases from V and 6 from J, leaving 9 bases between them. In germline, CDR1 is ENHRY, CDR2 SYGVKD. The CDR3 is made up of 13 amino acids. This CDR3 is CAISEPQGDTQYF. Written as DNA, the CDR3 is TGTGCCATCAGTGAGCCGCAGGGGGATACGCAGTATTTT.

The chain is built from TRBV23-1 and TRBJ1-5, with TRBD1 identical over 10 bases. TRBV23-1 is given ORF status, its function remaining uncertain. The V and J ends lost 6 bases and 2 bases, in that order; junction bases with no gene match: 4. The CDR3 covers 15 residues. DNA for the CDR3: TGCGCCAGCAGGGACAGGGGGAGAGGCAATCAGCCCCAGCATTTT. It is translated as CASRDRGRGNQPQHF.

This CDR3 is CASSGLPKETQYF. CDR3 coding DNA: TGTGCCAGCTCGGGACTACCTAAAGAGACCCAGTACTTC. The chain links TRBV6-5 to TRBJ2-5; 7 bases are shared with TRBD2. Unmatched junction bases numbered 6, after V lost 8 bases and J lost 3 bases. The V gene's germline CDR1 is MNHEY and CDR2 SVGAGI. CDR3 size: 13 residues.

This rearrangement joins TRBV6-5 to TRBJ2-5, with D possibly being TRBD1 (6 bases). The DNA end is a closer match to TRBJ2-7, so the J assignment may be wrong. This CDR3 region has 14 residues. Looked up from germline, CDR1 is MNHEY and CDR2 is SVGAGI. The CDR3, as DNA: TGTGCCAGCAGTTTTCAGGGGTCCTCCTACGAGCAGTACTTC. Residues: CASSFQGSSYEQYF.

This chain links TRBV6-6 with TRBJ2-1; D possibly corresponds to TRBD2 (7 bases). The CDR3 has 16 residues. The germline V gene has CDR1 MNHNY and CDR2 SVGAGI (reference sequence). Trimming left V 8 bases short and J 5 bases short, with 22 bases between. CDR3 loop: CASSLGRGRFNNEQFF. The CDR3 DNA follows: TGTGCCAGCTCGCTGGGGCGGGGGCGATTCAACAATGAGCAGTTCTTC.

The rearrangement joins TRBV11-2 to TRBJ1-1, with a tentative D call TRBD1 (6 bases). V was clipped by 5 bases and J by 5 bases, with 18 bases between them. The CDR3 spans 15 residues. Germline loops: CDR1 SGHAT, CDR2 FQNNGV. Here the CDR3 reads CASSLSTGSRTEAFF. In DNA, the CDR3 is TGTGCCAGCAGCCTTTCTACAGGGAGTAGGACTGAAGCTTTCTTT.

The rearrangement joins TRBV19 to TRBJ1-2; 9 bases line up with TRBD1. The CDR3 contains 14 residues. Trimming took 7 bases from V and 3 from J; bases not matched to a gene: 6. Per germline, CDR1 LNHDA and CDR2 SQIVND (reference sequence). The DNA for the CDR3 is TGTGCCAGTATTGGACAGGGGATTTACTATGGCTACACCTTC. It is translated as CASIGQGIYYGYTF. Using reference TRBV19 and TRBJ1-2 for the parts outside the CDR3, the full variable domain is DGGITQSPKYLFRKEGQNVTLSCEQNLNHDAMYWYRQDPGQGLRLIYYSQIVNDFQKGDIAEGYSVSREKKESFPLTVTSAQKNPTAFYLCASIGQGIYYGYTFGSGTRLTVV.

In nucleotides, the CDR3 is TGTGCCTTTTCGGGGGGACAGGGGGCCTCAAACACCGGGGAGCTGTTTTTT. It specifies CAFSGGQGASNTGELFF. The chain is built from TRBV13 and TRBJ2-2; 12 bases align to TRBD1. This CDR3 is 17 amino acids long. J was trimmed by 2 bases and V by 11 bases; bases with no gene match: 12. Germline CDR1 reads PRHDT; CDR2 reads FYEKMQ (reference sequence).

The genes are TRBV14 and TRBJ2-7; 8 bases align to TRBD1. V lost 3 bases to trimming and J lost 0 bases; unmatched junction nucleotides: 1. Germline loops: CDR1 SGHDN, CDR2 FVKESK. This CDR3 region has 14 residues. The CDR3 DNA reads as TGTGCCAGCAGCCAGGACAGGGTCTCCTACGAGCAGTACTTC. It encodes CASSQDRVSYEQYF.

The V and J genes are TRBV29-1 and TRBJ2-5, with 15 bases aligning to TRBD2. The V gene end was trimmed by 5 bases and the J gene end by 5 bases; junction bases not matched to a gene: 6. CDR3 length: 15 residues. In germline, CDR1 is SQVTM, CDR2 ANQGSEA. The CDR3 spells CSVPRGLAGGETQYF. CDR3 DNA sequence: TGCAGCGTTCCCCGTGGACTAGCGGGGGGGGAGACCCAGTACTTC.

The rearrangement joins TRBV30 to TRBJ1-1, with 7 bases lining up with TRBD1. This CDR3 region has 22 residues. CDR1 and CDR2 (germline): GTSNPN, SVGIG (reference sequence). V shed 0 bases, J shed 1 base, and the junction held 26 bases outside the gene matches. The CDR3 loop reads CAWSVEGRGSGGTYRRNTEAFF. CDR3 coding DNA: TGTGCCTGGAGTGTAGAGGGCAGGGGGAGCGGGGGGACCTATCGACGGAACACTGAAGCTTTCTTT.

In regard to this clone: Other DNA sequences in this specimen translate into the identical CDR3. CDR3 in DNA: TGCGCCAGCAGCCGGACAGGGGATTACGAGCAGTACTTC. Protein: CASSRTGDYEQYF. The J gene is TRBJ2-7, the V gene TRBV5-1, with TRBD1 matching 9 bases. Unmatched junction bases numbered 3, after V lost 4 bases and J lost 4 bases. The CDR3 totals 13 residues. Per germline, CDR1 SGHRS and CDR2 YFSETQ.

This clone was found once. The rearrangement joins TRBV9 to TRBJ1-2; D possibly corresponds to TRBD1 (6 bases). Germline V lookup: CDR1 SGDLS, CDR2 YYNGEE. Trimming took 6 bases from V and 2 from J, leaving 20 bases between them. The CDR3 totals 16 residues. CDR3 sequence (DNA): TGTGCCAGCAACGCCCGGGCAGGGGCTAGAAACTATGGCTACACCTTC. Translated, it gives CASNARAGARNYGYTF.

V gene TRBV25-1 combines with J gene TRBJ1-1, with D maybe TRBD1 (6 bases). The germline gives CDR1 MGHDK, CDR2 SYGVNS. The CDR3 is 16 residues long. The V gene lost 1 base and the J gene lost 3 bases, with 15 bases spanning the gap. The CDR3 is CASSEWDTGTDTEAFF. For the CDR3, the DNA is TGTGCCAGCAGTGAATGGGACACGGGAACGGACACTGAAGCTTTCTTT.

For this clone: Other DNA variants within this sample encode the same CDR3. The chain recombines TRBV7-3 with TRBJ1-1; D not certain. The germline V gene encodes CDR1 SGHTA and CDR2 FQGTGA. Trimming took off 5 bases at V and 1 base at J, with 8 bases between the two ends. The CDR3 sequence is 13 residues long. The CDR3 region has the DNA TGTGCCAGCAGCGCCCTCGGGAACACTGAAGCTTTCTTT. Translated, it gives CASSALGNTEAFF.

V is TRBV25-1 and J is TRBJ1-6, with 10 bases aligning to TRBD1. This CDR3 spans 15 amino acids. J gave up 8 bases and V 4 bases, and 5 bases lay outside the gene matches. Germline values: CDR1 MGHDK, CDR2 SYGVNS. CDR3 DNA sequence: TGTGCCAGCAGTGTCTCCGGGACAGGGGATTCACCCCTCCACTTT. Its translation is CASSVSGTGDSPLHF.

CDR3 protein: CASSLAAAPTDTQYF. The DNA for the CDR3 is TGTGCCAGCAGCTTAGCGGCGGCCCCCACAGATACGCAGTATTTT. The chain uses TRBV7-9 and TRBJ2-3; D is ambiguous. Germline values: CDR1 SEHNR, CDR2 FQNEAQ (reference sequence). The CDR3 sequence is 15 residues long. V lost 0 bases to trimming and J lost 2 bases, with 9 bases between them. The full variable domain, rest sourced from reference TRBV7-9 and TRBJ2-3, is DTGVSQNPRHKITKRGQNVTFRCDPISEHNRLYWYRQTLGQGPEFLTYFQNEAQLEKSRLLSDRFSAERPKGSFSTLEIQRTEQGDSAMYLCASSLAAAPTDTQYFGPGTRLTVL.

This CDR3 reads CASSFQGNGYTF. The CDR3, as DNA: TGTGCCAGCAGCTTCCAGGGGAATGGCTACACCTTC. The chain combines TRBV7-2 with TRBJ1-2; possible D gene TRBD1, 6 bases. The CDR3 runs to 12 residues. Germline V gene sequence: CDR1 SGHTA, CDR2 FQGNSA. Trimming removed 3 bases at V and 6 bases at J, with 8 bases between.

The chain has TRBV4-3 and TRBJ1-2; TRBD1 agrees at 10 bases. V gave up 4 bases and J gave up 5 bases; unmatched junction bases: 4. This CDR3 is built from 14 residues. Germline V lookup: CDR1 LGHNA, CDR2 YSLEER. The CDR3 spells CASSLGQGEYGYTF. CDR3 nucleotide sequence: TGCGCCAGCAGCCTCGGACAGGGGGAGTATGGCTACACCTTC.